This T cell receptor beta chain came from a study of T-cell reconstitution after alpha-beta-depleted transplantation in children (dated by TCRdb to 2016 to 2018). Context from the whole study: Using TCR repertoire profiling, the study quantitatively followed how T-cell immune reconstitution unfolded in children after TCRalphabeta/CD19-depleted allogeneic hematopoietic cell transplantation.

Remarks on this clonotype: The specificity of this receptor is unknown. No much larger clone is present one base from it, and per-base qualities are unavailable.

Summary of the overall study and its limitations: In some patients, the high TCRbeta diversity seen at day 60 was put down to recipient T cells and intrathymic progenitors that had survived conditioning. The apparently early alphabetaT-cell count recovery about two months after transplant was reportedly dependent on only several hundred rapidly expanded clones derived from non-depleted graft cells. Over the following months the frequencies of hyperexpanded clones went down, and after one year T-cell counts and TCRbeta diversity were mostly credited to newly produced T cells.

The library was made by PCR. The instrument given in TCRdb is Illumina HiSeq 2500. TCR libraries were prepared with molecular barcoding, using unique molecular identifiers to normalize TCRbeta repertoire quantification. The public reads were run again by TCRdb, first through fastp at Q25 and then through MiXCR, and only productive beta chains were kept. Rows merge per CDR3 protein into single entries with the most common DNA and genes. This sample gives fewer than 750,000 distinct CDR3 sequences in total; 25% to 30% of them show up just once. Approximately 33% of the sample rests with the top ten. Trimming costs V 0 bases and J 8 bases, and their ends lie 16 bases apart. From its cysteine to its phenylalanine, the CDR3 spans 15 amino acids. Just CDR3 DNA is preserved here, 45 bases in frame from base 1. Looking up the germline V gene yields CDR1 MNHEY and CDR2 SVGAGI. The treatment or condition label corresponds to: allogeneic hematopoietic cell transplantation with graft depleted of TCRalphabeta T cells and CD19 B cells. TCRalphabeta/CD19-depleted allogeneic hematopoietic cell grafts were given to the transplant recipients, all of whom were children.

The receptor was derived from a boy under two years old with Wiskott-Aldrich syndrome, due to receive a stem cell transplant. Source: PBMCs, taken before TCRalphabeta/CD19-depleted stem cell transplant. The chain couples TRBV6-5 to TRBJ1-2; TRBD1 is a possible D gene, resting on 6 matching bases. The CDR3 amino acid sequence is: CASSYSRGGRDGYTF. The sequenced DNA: TGTGCCAGCAGTTACTCCCGGGGGGGCCGGGACGGCTACACCTTC.